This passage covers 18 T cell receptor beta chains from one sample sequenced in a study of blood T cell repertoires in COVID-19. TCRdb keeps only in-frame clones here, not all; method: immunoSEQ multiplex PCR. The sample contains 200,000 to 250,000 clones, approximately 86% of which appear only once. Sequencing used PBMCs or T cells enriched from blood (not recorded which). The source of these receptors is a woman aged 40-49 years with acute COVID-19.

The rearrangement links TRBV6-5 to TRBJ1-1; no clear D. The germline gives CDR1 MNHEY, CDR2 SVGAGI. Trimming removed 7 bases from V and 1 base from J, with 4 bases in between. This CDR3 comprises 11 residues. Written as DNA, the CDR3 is TGTGCCAGCACCAAGAACACTGAAGCTTTCTTT. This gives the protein CASTKNTEAFF.

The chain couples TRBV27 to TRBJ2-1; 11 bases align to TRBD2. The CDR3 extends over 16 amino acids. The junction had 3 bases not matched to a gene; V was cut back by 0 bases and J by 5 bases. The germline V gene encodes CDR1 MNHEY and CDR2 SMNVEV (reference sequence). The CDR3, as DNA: TGTGCCAGCAGTTTATCATGGACTAGCGGGCACAATGAGCAGTTCTTC. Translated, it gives CASSLSWTSGHNEQFF.

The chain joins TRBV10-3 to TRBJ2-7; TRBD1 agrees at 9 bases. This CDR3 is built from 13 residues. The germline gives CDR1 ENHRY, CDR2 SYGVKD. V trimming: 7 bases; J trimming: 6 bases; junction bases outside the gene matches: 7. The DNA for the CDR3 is TGTGCCATCACCAGGACAGGGGAAACCGAGCAGTACTTC. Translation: CAITRTGETEQYF.

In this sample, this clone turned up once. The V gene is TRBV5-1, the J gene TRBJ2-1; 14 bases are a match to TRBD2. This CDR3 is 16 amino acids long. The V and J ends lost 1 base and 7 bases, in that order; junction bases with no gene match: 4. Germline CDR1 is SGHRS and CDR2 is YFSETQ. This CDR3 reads CASSLPGLAGANEQFF. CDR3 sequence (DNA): TGCGCCAGCAGCTTGCCGGGACTAGCGGGAGCAAATGAGCAGTTCTTC.

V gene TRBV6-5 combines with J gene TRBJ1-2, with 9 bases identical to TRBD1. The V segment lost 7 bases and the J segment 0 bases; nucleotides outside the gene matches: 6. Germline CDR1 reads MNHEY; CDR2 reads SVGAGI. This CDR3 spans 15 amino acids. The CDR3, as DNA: TGTGCCAGCAAAGCCCGGACAGGGGCTAACTATGGCTACACCTTC. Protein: CASKARTGANYGYTF.

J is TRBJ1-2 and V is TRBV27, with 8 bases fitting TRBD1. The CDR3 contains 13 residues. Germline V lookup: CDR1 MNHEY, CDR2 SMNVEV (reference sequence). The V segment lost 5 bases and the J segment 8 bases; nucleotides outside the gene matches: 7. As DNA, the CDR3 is TGTGCCAGCAGTAGAGGGACAGGTGAGGGCTACACCTTC. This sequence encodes CASSRGTGEGYTF.

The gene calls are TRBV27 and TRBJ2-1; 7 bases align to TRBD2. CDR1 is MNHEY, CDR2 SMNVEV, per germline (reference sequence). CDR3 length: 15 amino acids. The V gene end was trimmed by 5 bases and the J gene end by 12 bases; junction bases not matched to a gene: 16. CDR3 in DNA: TGTGCCAGCAGTCCGTACCCACCCTCTAGCGGAGGGCAGTTCTTC. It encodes CASSPYPPSSGGQFF.

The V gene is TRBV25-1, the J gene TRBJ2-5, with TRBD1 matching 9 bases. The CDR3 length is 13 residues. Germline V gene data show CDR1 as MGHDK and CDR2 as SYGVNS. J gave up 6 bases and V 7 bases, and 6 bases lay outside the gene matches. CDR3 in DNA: TGTGCCAGCACCAGGACAGGGGAGAAGACCCAGTACTTC. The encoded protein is CASTRTGEKTQYF.

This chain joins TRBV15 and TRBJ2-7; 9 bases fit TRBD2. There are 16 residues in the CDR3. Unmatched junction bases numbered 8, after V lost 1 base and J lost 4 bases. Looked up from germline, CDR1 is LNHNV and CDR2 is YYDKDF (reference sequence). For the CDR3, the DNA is TGTGCCACCAGCAGAGGACGCGGGGGGGCATGGTACGAGCAGTACTTC. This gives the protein CATSRGRGGAWYEQYF.

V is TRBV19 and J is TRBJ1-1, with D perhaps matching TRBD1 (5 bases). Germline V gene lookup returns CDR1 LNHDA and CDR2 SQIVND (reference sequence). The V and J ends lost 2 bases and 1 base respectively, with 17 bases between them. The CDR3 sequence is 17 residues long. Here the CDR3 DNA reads TGTGCCAGTAGTATATTTAGTGCAGGGAAGGCGAACACTGAAGCTTTCTTT. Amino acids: CASSIFSAGKANTEAFF.

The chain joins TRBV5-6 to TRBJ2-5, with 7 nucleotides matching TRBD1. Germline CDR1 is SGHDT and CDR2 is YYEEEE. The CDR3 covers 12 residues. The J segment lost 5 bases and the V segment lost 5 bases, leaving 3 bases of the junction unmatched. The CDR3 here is CASRTGDETQYF. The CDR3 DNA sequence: TGTGCCAGCAGAACAGGGGATGAGACCCAGTACTTC.

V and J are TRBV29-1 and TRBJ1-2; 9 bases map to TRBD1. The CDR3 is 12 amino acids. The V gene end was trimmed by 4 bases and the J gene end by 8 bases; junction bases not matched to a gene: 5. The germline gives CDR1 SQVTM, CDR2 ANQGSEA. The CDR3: CSVAGQGLGYTF. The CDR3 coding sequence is TGCAGCGTTGCGGGACAGGGACTCGGCTACACCTTC.

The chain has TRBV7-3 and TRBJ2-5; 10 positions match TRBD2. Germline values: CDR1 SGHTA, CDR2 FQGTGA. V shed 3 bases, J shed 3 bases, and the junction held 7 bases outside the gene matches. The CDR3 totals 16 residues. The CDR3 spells CASSLGALAGKETQYF. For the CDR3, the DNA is TGTGCCAGCAGCTTGGGTGCACTAGCGGGGAAAGAGACCCAGTACTTC.

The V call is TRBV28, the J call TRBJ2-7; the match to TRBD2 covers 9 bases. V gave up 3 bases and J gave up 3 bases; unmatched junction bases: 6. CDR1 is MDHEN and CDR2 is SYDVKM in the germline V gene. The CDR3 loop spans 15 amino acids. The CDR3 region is CASSFFGTSSYEQYF. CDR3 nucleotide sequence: TGTGCCAGCAGTTTTTTCGGGACTAGCAGCTACGAGCAGTACTTC.

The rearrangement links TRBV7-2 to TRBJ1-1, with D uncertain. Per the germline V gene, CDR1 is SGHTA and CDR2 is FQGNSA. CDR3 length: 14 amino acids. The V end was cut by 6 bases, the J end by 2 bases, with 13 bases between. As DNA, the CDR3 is TGTGCCAGCAGTCCAGAGTACAGTAACACTGAAGCTTTCTTT. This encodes CASSPEYSNTEAFF. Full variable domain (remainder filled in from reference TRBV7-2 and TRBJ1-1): GAGVSQSPSNKVTEKGKDVELRCDPISGHTALYWYRQSLGQGLEFLIYFQGNSAPDKSGLPSDRFSAERTGGSVSTLTIQRTQQEDSAVYLCASSPEYSNTEAFFGQGTRLTVV.

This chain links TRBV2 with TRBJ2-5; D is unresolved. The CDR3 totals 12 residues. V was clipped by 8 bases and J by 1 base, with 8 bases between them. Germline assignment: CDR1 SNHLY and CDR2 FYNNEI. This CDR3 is CASGLSQETQYF. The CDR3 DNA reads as TGTGCCAGCGGCCTGTCCCAAGAGACCCAGTACTTC.

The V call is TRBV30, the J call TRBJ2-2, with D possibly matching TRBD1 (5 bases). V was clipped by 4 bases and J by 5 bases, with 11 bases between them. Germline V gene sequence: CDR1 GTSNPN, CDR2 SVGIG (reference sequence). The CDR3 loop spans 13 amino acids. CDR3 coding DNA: TGTGCCTGGAAGTGGGGCGGAACCGGGGAGCTGTTTTTT. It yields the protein CAWKWGGTGELFF. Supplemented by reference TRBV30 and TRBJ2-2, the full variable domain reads SQTIHQWPATLVQPVGSPLSLECTVEGTSNPNLYWYRQAAGRGLQLLFYSVGIGQISSEVPQNLSASRPQDRQFILSSKKLLLSDSGFYLCAWKWGGTGELFFGEGSRLTVL.

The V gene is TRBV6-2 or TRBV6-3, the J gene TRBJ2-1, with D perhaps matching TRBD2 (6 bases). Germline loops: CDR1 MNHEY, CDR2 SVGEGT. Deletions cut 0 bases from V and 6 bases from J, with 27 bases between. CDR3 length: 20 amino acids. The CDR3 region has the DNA TGTGCCAGCAGTTACTCGGTTCCGGGACTTACCACTCGCCGGCGCAATGAGCAGTTCTTC. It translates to CASSYSVPGLTTRRRNEQFF.